This TCR beta chain is from a study of beta chain features in type 1 diabetes. The study, taken as a whole, reports: Individuals with type 1 diabetes displayed fewer insertions and more deletions at VDJ junctions. Type 1 diabetes patients had TCRB CDR3s that were shorter (moderately but significantly so) in all four CD4+ subsets.

With 6 bases clipped from V and 0 bases from J, the junction kept 12 bases outside the gene matches. The CDR3 consists of 18 residues. CDR1 and CDR2 (germline): SQVTM, ANQGSEA. Since all of the isolated RNA was reverse transcribed, expressed TCRB transcripts were what got sequenced. Assay used: immunoSEQ multiplex PCR; TCRdb lists only in-frame clones, some missing. The table lists around 200,000 clones, roughly an eighth of them singletons. About this clone: Its specificity is not known.

The sample was central memory CD4+ T cells from blood. The chain recombines TRBV29-1 with TRBJ2-5; TRBD2 aligns across 14 bases. The receptor was isolated from a woman between 18 and 30 years old in good health. CDR3 protein: CSVAGTSGSRMNQETQYF. The CDR3 DNA is TGCAGCGTAGCGGGGACTAGCGGGAGTAGGATGAACCAAGAGACCCAGTACTTC.